This entry features one T cell receptor (beta chain) sequence. Its antigen is as yet unknown. The length of the CDR3 is 14 residues. Germline assignment: CDR1 GTSNPN and CDR2 SVGIG (reference sequence). The V segment lost 0 bases and the J segment 7 bases; nucleotides outside the gene matches: 5. The data stem from a study of cytomegalovirus exposure and HLA in healthy donors. General study findings and limits: In vitro assays verified that three CMV-associated chains recognized CMV antigens specifically. Association of around 17,000 TCR beta sequences with HLA alleles was found at 0.05 false discovery rate in a later analysis.

In the PCR, 60 Vbeta and 13 Jbeta primers were used. Clones were sequenced by immunoSEQ multiplex PCR, and TCRdb holds only the in-frame ones, with some missing. The repertoire includes about 190,000 clones, 80% of them detected once, and roughly 0.7% sits in the top ten. The receptor was isolated from a boy aged 5-17 years in good health and CMV-seronegative. The rearrangement joins TRBV30 to TRBJ1-5, with 8 nucleotides matching TRBD1. Sequenced sample: PBMCs. The DNA of the CDR3 is TGTGCCTGGAGTGTAGGCAGGGGGCCCCAGCCCCAGCATTTT. Translated, it gives CAWSVGRGPQPQHF.